This is a list of T cell receptor beta chains from one sample in a study of CD8 T cells in ankylosing spondylitis. TCRdb independently ran MiXCR on the 5' RACE reads; one entry per CDR3 protein. This table holds under 850,000 distinct CDR3 sequences, 15% to 20% found once. The sequenced material came from blood, either unsorted or a sorted T cell fraction (not recorded which). The receptors originated from a male donor with ankylosing spondylitis. CDR3s include the opening cysteine and the closing phenylalanine or tryptophan. D genes are given only for firm matches. Only part of the rows carry a size: once, few, many, or a class if the clone is expanded.

D: TRBD1; J: TRBJ2-3; size: -; V: TRBV3-1; CDR3: CASSLGQGLSGDTQYF; DNA: TGTGCCAGCAGCCTCGGACAGGGTTTATCAGGAGATACGCAGTATTTT
D: -; J: TRBJ2-6; size: -; V: TRBV20-1; CDR3: CSARDRTSSSSGANVLTF; DNA: TGCAGTGCTAGAGACCGTACGAGCAGCTCCTCTGGGGCCAACGTCCTGACTTTC
D: -; J: TRBJ2-3; size: -; V: TRBV5-1; CDR3: CASGQALDTQYF; DNA: TGCGCCAGTGGACAAGCCCTGGATACGCAGTATTTT
D: TRBD2; J: TRBJ2-1; size: -; V: TRBV19; CDR3: CASSIDRTSGRADEQFF; DNA: TGTGCCAGTAGTATAGATCGGACTAGCGGGAGGGCCGATGAGCAGTTCTTC
D: -; J: TRBJ1-4; size: -; V: TRBV12-3/TRBV12-4; CDR3: CASSLERAANEKLFF; DNA: TGTGCCAGCAGTTTAGAAAGGGCGGCTAATGAAAAACTGTTTTTT
D: TRBD2; J: TRBJ2-7; size: few; V: TRBV28; CDR3: CASNSGSWVDEQYF; DNA: TGTGCCAGTAATAGCGGGAGCTGGGTCGACGAGCAGTACTTC
D: -; J: TRBJ1-3; size: -; V: TRBV29-1; CDR3: CSVEDRGSPGNTIYF; DNA: TGCAGCGTTGAAGATCGGGGTTCCCCCGGAAACACCATATATTTT
D: -; J: TRBJ2-1; size: -; V: TRBV12-3/TRBV12-4; CDR3: CASTRPGQSHNEQFF; DNA: TGTGCCAGCACCCGACCAGGACAGAGTCACAATGAGCAGTTCTTC
D: -; J: TRBJ1-6; size: -; V: TRBV7-9; CDR3: CASSLGGTDYNSPLHF; DNA: TGTGCCAGCAGCTTGGGAGGTACCGATTATAATTCACCCCTCCACTTT
D: -; J: TRBJ2-7; size: few; V: TRBV9; CDR3: CASSASVGEQYF; DNA: TGTGCCAGCAGCGCATCAGTTGGCGAGCAGTACTTC
D: TRBD1; J: TRBJ2-7; size: few; V: TRBV3-1; CDR3: CASSQSDRGEQYF; DNA: TGTGCCAGCAGCCAATCCGACAGGGGCGAGCAGTACTTC
D: TRBD2; J: TRBJ2-7; size: -; V: TRBV10-3; CDR3: CAIRGLAESYEQYF; DNA: TGTGCCATCAGAGGACTAGCGGAAAGCTACGAGCAGTACTTC
D: -; J: TRBJ2-3; size: many; V: TRBV12-3/TRBV12-4; CDR3: CASSRDIPKQYF; DNA: TGTGCCAGCAGTCGGGACATCCCGAAGCAGTATTTT
D: -; J: TRBJ2-7; size: many; V: TRBV5-1; CDR3: CASSFDGYEQYF; DNA: TGCGCCAGCAGCTTCGACGGCTACGAGCAGTACTTC
D: -; J: TRBJ1-1; size: few; V: TRBV20-1; CDR3: CSARDRAEAFF; DNA: TGCAGTGCTAGAGATCGCGCTGAAGCTTTCTTT
D: -; J: TRBJ2-1; size: -; V: TRBV7-6; CDR3: CASSSATYNEQFF; DNA: TGTGCCAGCAGCTCGGCAACCTACAATGAGCAGTTCTTC
D: TRBD2; J: TRBJ2-2; size: -; V: TRBV27; CDR3: CASSLHRGLGNTGELFF; DNA: TGTGCCAGCAGTTTACACAGAGGACTAGGGAACACCGGGGAGCTGTTTTTT
D: TRBD2; J: TRBJ2-5; size: -; V: TRBV15; CDR3: CATSRYLWTSDKETQYF; DNA: TGTGCCACCAGCAGATATTTATGGACTAGCGACAAAGAGACCCAGTACTTC
D: -; J: TRBJ2-3; size: few; V: TRBV5-6; CDR3: CASSLVWAGPSADTQYF; DNA: TGTGCCAGCAGCTTGGTTTGGGCGGGGCCAAGTGCAGATACGCAGTATTTT
D: TRBD1; J: TRBJ2-7; size: few; V: TRBV4-1; CDR3: CASSRGTGYGYEQYF; DNA: TGCGCCAGCAGCCGAGGGACAGGGTACGGGTACGAGCAGTACTTC
D: -; J: TRBJ2-7; size: -; V: TRBV6-5; CDR3: CASSVQGFEQYF; DNA: TGTGCCAGCAGTGTACAGGGATTCGAGCAGTACTTC
D: TRBD1; J: TRBJ1-4; size: -; V: TRBV6-6; CDR3: CASSYDRVEKLFF; DNA: TGTGCCAGCAGTTACGACAGGGTTGAAAAACTGTTTTTT
D: -; J: TRBJ2-4; size: few; V: TRBV5-5; CDR3: CASSLAKIGSLAKNIQYF; DNA: TGTGCCAGCAGCTTGGCCAAAATAGGGTCCTTAGCCAAAAACATTCAGTACTTC
D: -; J: TRBJ2-3; size: -; V: TRBV15; CDR3: CAKGTDTQYF; DNA: TGTGCCAAGGGGACAGATACGCAGTATTTT
D: TRBD2; J: TRBJ2-1; size: few; V: TRBV2; CDR3: CASRGLATEQFF; DNA: TGTGCCAGCAGAGGACTAGCGACTGAGCAGTTCTTC
D: -; J: TRBJ2-1; size: once; V: TRBV20-1; CDR3: CSATRRGFGKGNEQFF; DNA: TGCAGTGCTACCCGAAGGGGTTTTGGAAAAGGGAATGAGCAGTTCTTC
D: -; J: TRBJ1-5; size: many; V: TRBV12-3/TRBV12-4; CDR3: CASSKTGTSRGQPQHF; DNA: TGTGCCAGCAGTAAAACCGGGACAAGCCGGGGTCAGCCCCAGCATTTT
D: TRBD2; J: TRBJ2-2; size: few; V: TRBV12-3/TRBV12-4; CDR3: CASRFSGTNTGELFF; DNA: TGTGCCAGCAGATTTAGCGGGACTAACACCGGGGAGCTGTTTTTT
D: TRBD1; J: TRBJ2-1; size: -; V: TRBV12-3/TRBV12-4; CDR3: CASSITSGQGNEQFF; DNA: TGTGCCAGCTCCATTACTTCGGGACAGGGGAATGAGCAGTTCTTC
D: -; J: TRBJ2-6; size: -; V: TRBV12-3/TRBV12-4; CDR3: CASSPQVGANVLTF; DNA: TGTGCCAGCAGCCCTCAAGTAGGGGCCAACGTCCTGACTTTC
D: -; J: TRBJ2-7; size: -; V: TRBV7-2; CDR3: CASSLAGRSNYEQYF; DNA: TGTGCCAGCAGCTTAGCGGGCAGGAGCAACTACGAGCAGTACTTC
D: -; J: TRBJ2-1; size: -; V: TRBV7-9; CDR3: CASSSFSSGVRNEQFF; DNA: TGTGCCAGCAGCTCCTTTTCGTCAGGGGTGCGCAATGAGCAGTTCTTC
D: TRBD1; J: TRBJ2-2; size: few; V: TRBV6-1; CDR3: CASSTGTGKNTGELFF; DNA: TGTGCCAGCAGTACCGGGACAGGGAAGAACACCGGGGAGCTGTTTTTT
D: -; J: TRBJ2-1; size: few; V: TRBV19; CDR3: CASSRLSGGSLNEQFF; DNA: TGTGCCAGTAGTAGGTTAAGTGGGGGCAGTCTTAATGAGCAGTTCTTC
D: -; J: TRBJ2-1; size: few; V: TRBV5-1; CDR3: CASSQLDEQFF; DNA: TGCGCCAGCAGCCAATTAGATGAGCAGTTCTTC
D: TRBD1; J: TRBJ2-7; size: -; V: TRBV9; CDR3: CASSVEGASSYEQYF; DNA: TGTGCCAGCAGCGTAGAGGGGGCAAGCTCCTACGAGCAGTACTTC
D: -; J: TRBJ1-1; size: many; V: TRBV12-3/TRBV12-4; CDR3: CASSFDRGTEAFF; DNA: TGTGCCAGCAGTTTTGATCGGGGTACTGAAGCTTTCTTT
D: TRBD1; J: TRBJ2-7; size: -; V: TRBV20-1; CDR3: CSASGTGRSYEQYF; DNA: TGCAGTGCTAGCGGGACAGGGCGCTCCTACGAGCAGTACTTC
D: TRBD2; J: TRBJ2-6; size: -; V: TRBV7-9; CDR3: CASSLARGVGGANVLTF; DNA: TGTGCCAGCAGCTTAGCGCGGGGGGTAGGTGGGGCCAACGTCCTGACTTTC
D: -; J: TRBJ1-1; size: -; V: TRBV20-1; CDR3: CSASWGRDPPEAFF; DNA: TGCAGTGCTAGTTGGGGCAGGGATCCCCCTGAAGCTTTCTTT
D: -; J: TRBJ1-3; size: few; V: TRBV12-3/TRBV12-4; CDR3: CASSLRGNRQKGNTIYF; DNA: TGTGCCAGCAGTTTGCGGGGGAACCGGCAAAAAGGAAACACCATATATTTT
D: -; J: TRBJ2-7; size: -; V: TRBV10-3; CDR3: CAIRGGLSNYEQYF; DNA: TGTGCCATCAGGGGGGGACTTTCAAACTACGAGCAGTACTTC
D: -; J: TRBJ2-3; size: few; V: TRBV20-1; CDR3: CSAREGGPRDTQYF; DNA: TGCAGTGCTAGAGAGGGGGGGCCTCGAGATACGCAGTATTTT
D: -; J: TRBJ2-1; size: few; V: TRBV12-3/TRBV12-4; CDR3: CAIRPRSPPVFEQFF; DNA: TGTGCCATCCGCCCCCGTTCACCCCCTGTATTCGAGCAGTTCTTC
D: TRBD1; J: TRBJ2-3; size: -; V: TRBV6-1; CDR3: CASSEEQVGTGGRSAQYF; DNA: TGTGCCAGCAGTGAAGAACAAGTTGGGACAGGGGGGAGATCGGCGCAGTATTTT
D: TRBD1; J: TRBJ1-2; size: few; V: TRBV6-1; CDR3: CASSNRGPGYGYTF; DNA: TGTGCCAGCAGCAACAGGGGACCAGGCTATGGCTACACCTTC
D: -; J: TRBJ1-5; size: -; V: TRBV20-1; CDR3: CSAGAGGAYSNQPQHF; DNA: TGCAGTGCTGGCGCCGGGGGCGCCTATAGCAATCAGCCCCAGCATTTT
D: -; J: TRBJ2-7; size: few; V: TRBV20-1; CDR3: CSARTHSYEQYF; DNA: TGCAGTGCTAGGACCCACTCCTACGAGCAGTACTTC